The subject of this entry is one T cell receptor beta chain. Germline CDR1 and CDR2: LNHDA and SQIVND (reference sequence). With 4 bases removed from V and 0 bases from J, the gap between germline ends came to 13 bases. This CDR3 region has 15 residues. The data were obtained in a study of blood T cell repertoires in COVID-19. Original handling: Amplification with reference gene primers provided the estimates of nucleated cell counts. Libraries were prepared by immunoSEQ multiplex PCR; TCRdb keeps only in-frame clonotypes and omits some of them. D and trimming were read from the DNA, whereas the V and J calls and clone size are those reported in that table. This sample has 260,000 or so clones, with around 86% found just once. Individuals drawn from 24 US areas were roughly 18 to 89 years old. Clinical histories supplied by participants themselves formed the basis of cohort assignment. Recovery meant two consecutive negative NP/OP PCR tests, professional clearance, or resolved symptoms.

The TCR comes from a man between 18 and 29 years old who had recovered from COVID-19. Input material: PBMCs or T cells enriched from blood (not recorded which). The rearrangement joins TRBV19 to TRBJ2-7; D is possibly TRBD2 (5 bases). The DNA for the CDR3 is TGTGCCAGTAGTACCGGATTCGGGATCTCCTACGAGCAGTACTTC. Its translation is CASSTGFGISYEQYF.